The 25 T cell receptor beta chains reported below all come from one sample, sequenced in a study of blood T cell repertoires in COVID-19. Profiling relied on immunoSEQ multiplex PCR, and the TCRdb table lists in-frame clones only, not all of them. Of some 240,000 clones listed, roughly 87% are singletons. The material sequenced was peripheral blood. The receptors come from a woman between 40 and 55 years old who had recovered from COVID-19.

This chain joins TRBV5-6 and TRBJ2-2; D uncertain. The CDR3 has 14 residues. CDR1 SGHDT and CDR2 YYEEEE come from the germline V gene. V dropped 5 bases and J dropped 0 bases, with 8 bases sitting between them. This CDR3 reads CASSSGSNTGELFF. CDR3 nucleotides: TGTGCCAGCAGTTCCGGGTCGAACACCGGGGAGCTGTTTTTT.

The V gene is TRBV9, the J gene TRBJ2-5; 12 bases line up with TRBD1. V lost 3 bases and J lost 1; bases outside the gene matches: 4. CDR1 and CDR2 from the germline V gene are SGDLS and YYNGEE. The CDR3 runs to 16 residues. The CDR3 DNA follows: TGTGCCAGCAGCGCACCGGGACAGGGGGCCCAAGAGACCCAGTACTTC. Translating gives CASSAPGQGAQETQYF.

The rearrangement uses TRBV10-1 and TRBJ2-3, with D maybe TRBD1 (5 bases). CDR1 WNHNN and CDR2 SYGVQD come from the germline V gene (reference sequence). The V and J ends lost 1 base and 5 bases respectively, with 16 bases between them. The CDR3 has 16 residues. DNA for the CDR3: TGCGCCAGCAGTGAGTTACCAGGGAACAACATAGATACGCAGTATTTT. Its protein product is CASSELPGNNIDTQYF.

CDR3 in amino acids: CASSWDRLDGYTF. CDR3 nucleotide sequence: TGTGCCAGCAGTTGGGACAGGTTGGATGGCTACACCTTC. The chain combines TRBV12-3 or TRBV12-4 with TRBJ1-2; 8 bases fit TRBD1. J gave up 6 bases and V 4 bases, and 4 bases lay outside the gene matches. The CDR3 length is 13 residues.

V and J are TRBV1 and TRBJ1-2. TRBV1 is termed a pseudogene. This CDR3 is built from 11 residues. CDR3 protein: CTSSPGGGYTF. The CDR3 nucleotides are TGCACCAGCAGCCCGGGGGGGGGCTACACCTTC.

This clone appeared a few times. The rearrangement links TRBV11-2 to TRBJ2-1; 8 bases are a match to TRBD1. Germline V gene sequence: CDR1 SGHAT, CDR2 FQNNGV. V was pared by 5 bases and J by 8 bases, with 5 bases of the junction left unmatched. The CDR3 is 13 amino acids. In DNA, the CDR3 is TGTGCCAGCAGCATGGACAGGGAAGATGAGCAGTTCTTC. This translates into CASSMDREDEQFF.

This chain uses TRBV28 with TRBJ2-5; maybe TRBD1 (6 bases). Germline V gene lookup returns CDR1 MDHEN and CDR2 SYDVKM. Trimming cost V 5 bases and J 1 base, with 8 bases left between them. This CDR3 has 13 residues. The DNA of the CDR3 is TGTGCCAGCAGTCAACAGGGCCAAGAGACCCAGTACTTC. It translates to CASSQQGQETQYF.

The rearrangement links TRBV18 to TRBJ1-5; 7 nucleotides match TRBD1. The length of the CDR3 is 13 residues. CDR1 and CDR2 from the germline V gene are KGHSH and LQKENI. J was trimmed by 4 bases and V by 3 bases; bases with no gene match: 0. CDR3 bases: TGTGCCAGCTCACCGGGACAGAATCAGCCCCAGCATTTT. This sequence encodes CASSPGQNQPQHF.

CDR3 in amino acids: CASSVPSDRAYNEQFF. In nucleotides, the CDR3 is TGTGCCAGCAGTGTCCCCTCGGACAGGGCTTACAATGAGCAGTTCTTC. V is TRBV6-4 and J is TRBJ2-1, with TRBD1 identical over 8 bases. CDR3 length: 16 residues. Looked up from germline, CDR1 is MRHNA and CDR2 is SNTAGT. The V segment lost 4 bases and the J segment 4 bases; nucleotides outside the gene matches: 9.

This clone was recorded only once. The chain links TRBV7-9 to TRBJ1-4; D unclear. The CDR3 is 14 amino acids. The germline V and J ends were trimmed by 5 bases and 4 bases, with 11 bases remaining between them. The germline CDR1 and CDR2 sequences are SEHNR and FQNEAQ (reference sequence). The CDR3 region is CASSTGSLNEKLFF. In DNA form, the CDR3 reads TGTGCCAGCAGCACCGGTAGCCTTAATGAAAAACTGTTTTTT.

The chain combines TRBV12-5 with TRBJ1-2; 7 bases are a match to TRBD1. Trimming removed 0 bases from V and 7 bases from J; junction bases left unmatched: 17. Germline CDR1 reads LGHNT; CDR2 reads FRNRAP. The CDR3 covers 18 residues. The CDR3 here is CASGLVPTGASVPRGYTF. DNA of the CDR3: TGTGCTAGTGGTTTGGTACCCACAGGGGCAAGTGTGCCGCGTGGCTACACCTTC.

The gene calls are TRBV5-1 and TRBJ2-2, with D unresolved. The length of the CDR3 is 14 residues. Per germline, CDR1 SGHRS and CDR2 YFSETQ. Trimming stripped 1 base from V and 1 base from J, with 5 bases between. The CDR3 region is CASSLWQNTGELFF. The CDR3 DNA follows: TGCGCCAGCAGCTTGTGGCAGAACACCGGGGAGCTGTTTTTT.

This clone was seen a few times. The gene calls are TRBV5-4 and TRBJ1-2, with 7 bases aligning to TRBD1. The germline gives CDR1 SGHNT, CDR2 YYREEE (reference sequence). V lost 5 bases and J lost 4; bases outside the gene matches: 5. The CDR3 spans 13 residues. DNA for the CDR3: TGTGCCAGCAGATTACAGGGGTCCTATGGCTACACCTTC. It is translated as CASRLQGSYGYTF.

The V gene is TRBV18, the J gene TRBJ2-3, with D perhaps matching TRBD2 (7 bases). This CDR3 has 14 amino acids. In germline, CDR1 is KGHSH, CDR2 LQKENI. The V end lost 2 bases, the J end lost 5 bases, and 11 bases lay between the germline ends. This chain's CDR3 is CASSPGGGGDTQYF. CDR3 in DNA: TGTGCCAGCTCACCAGGCGGGGGCGGAGATACGCAGTATTTT.

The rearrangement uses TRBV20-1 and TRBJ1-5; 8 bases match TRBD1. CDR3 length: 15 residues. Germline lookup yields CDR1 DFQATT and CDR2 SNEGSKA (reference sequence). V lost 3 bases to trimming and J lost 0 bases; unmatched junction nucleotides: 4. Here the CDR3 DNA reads TGCAGTGCTAGTACAGGGGGAGGTAGCAATCAGCCCCAGCATTTT. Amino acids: CSASTGGGSNQPQHF.

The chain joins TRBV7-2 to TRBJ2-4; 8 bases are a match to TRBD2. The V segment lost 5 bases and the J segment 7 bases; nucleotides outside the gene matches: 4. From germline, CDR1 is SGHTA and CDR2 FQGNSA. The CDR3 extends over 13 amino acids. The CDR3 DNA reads TGTGCCAGCAGCGTAGGGACTAGGAACATTCAGTACTTC. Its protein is CASSVGTRNIQYF.

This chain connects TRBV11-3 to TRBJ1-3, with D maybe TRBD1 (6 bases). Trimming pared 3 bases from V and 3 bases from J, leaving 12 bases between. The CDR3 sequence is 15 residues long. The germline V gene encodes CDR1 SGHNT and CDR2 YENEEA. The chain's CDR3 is CASSFLGAHGNTIYF. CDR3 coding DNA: TGTGCCAGCAGCTTCTTGGGGGCGCATGGAAACACCATATATTTT.

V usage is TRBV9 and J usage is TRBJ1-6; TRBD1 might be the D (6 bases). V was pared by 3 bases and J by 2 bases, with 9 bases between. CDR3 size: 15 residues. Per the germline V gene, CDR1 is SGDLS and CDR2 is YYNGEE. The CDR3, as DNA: TGTGCCAGCAGCGGGGGGACAACCTATAATTCACCCCTCCACTTT. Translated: CASSGGTTYNSPLHF.

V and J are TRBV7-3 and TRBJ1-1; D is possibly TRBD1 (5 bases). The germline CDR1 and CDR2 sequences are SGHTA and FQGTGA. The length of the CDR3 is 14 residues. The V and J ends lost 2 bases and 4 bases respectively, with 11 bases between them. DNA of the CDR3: TGTGCCAGCAGCTTAGGGCAGGGTTTCACTGAAGCTTTCTTT. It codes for CASSLGQGFTEAFF. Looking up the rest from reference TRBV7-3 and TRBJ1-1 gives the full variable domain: GAGVSQTPSNKVTEKGKYVELRCDPISGHTALYWYRQSLGQGPEFLIYFQGTGAADDSGLPNDRFFAVRPEGSVSTLKIQRTERGDSAVYLCASSLGQGFTEAFFGQGTRLTVV.

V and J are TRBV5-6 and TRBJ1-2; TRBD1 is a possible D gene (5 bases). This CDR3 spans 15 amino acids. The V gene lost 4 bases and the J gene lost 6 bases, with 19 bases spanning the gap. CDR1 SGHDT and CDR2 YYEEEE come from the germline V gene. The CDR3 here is CASSKDGRVRDGYTF. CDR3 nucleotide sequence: TGTGCCAGCAGCAAGGACGGCAGGGTAAGGGATGGCTACACCTTC.

CDR3 nucleotides: TGTGCCACCGCACCGGGACTAGCGGGGGACACAGATACGCAGTATTTT. Protein product: CATAPGLAGDTDTQYF. The chain joins TRBV10-3 to TRBJ2-3; 14 bases map to TRBD2. V lost 10 bases and J lost 2; bases outside the gene matches: 8. This CDR3 region has 16 residues. Germline CDR1 is ENHRY and CDR2 is SYGVKD.

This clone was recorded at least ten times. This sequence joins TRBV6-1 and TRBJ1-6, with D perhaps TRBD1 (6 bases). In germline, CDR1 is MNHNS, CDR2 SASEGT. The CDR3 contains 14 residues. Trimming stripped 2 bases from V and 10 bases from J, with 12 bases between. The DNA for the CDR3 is TGTGCCAGCAGTGAACGCGTGACAGGATCACCCCTCCACTTT. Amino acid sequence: CASSERVTGSPLHF.

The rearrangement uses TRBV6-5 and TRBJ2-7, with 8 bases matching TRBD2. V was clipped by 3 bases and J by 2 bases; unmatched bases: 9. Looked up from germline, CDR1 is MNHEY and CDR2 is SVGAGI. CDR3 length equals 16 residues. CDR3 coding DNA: TGTGCCAGCAGTTATGTTTCTCAGCGGGGGACCTACGAGCAGTACTTC. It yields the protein CASSYVSQRGTYEQYF.

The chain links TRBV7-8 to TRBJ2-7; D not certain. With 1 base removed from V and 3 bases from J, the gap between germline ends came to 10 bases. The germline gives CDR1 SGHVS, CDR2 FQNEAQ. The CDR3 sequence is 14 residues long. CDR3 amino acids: CASSLGLAIYEQYV. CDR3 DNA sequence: TGTGCCAGCAGCTTAGGATTAGCCATCTACGAGCAGTACGTC.

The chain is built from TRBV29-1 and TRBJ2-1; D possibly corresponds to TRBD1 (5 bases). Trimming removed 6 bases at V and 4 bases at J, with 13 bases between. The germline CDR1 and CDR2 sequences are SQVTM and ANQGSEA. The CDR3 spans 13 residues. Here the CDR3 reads CSVSRGQYNEQFF. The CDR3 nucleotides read TGCAGCGTCTCAAGGGGCCAATACAATGAGCAGTTCTTC.